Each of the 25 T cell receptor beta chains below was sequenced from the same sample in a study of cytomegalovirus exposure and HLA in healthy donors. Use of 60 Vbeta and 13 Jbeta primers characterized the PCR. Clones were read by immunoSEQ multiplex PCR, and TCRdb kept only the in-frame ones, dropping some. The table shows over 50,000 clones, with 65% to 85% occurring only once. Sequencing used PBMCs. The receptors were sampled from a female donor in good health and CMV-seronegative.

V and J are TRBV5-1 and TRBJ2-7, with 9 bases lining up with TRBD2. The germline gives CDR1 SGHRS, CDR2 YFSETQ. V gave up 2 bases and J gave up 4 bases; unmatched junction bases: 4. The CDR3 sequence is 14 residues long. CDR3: CASSFGGGAYEQYF. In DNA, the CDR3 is TGCGCCAGCAGCTTTGGCGGGGGGGCGTACGAGCAGTACTTC. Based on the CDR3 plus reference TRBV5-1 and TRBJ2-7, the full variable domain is KAGVTQTPRYLIKTRGQQVTLSCSPISGHRSVSWYQQTPGQGLQFLFEYFSETQRNKGNFPGRFSGRQFSNSRSEMNVSTLELGDSALYLCASSFGGGAYEQYFGPGTRLTVT.

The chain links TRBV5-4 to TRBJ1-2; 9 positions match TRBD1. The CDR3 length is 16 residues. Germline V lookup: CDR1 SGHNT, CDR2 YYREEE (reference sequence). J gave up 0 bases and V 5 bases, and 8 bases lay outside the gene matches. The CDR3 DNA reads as TGTGCCAGCAGGAGACAGGGGGGCCCCTCTAACTATGGCTACACCTTC. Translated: CASRRQGGPSNYGYTF.

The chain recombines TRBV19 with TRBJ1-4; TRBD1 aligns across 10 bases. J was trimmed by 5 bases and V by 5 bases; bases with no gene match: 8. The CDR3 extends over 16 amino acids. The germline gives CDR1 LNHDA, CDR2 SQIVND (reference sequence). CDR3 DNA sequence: TGTGCCAGTAGTCCTAACCGGGACAGGGGAAATGAAAAACTGTTTTTT. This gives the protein CASSPNRDRGNEKLFF.

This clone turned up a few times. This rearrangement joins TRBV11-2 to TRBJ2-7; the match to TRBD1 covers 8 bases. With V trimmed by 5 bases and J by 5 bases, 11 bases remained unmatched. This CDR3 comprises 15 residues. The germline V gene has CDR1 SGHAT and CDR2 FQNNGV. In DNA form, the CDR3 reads TGTGCCAGCAGCCTGCAGGGGGCGCGGACCCACGAGCAGTACTTC. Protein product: CASSLQGARTHEQYF.

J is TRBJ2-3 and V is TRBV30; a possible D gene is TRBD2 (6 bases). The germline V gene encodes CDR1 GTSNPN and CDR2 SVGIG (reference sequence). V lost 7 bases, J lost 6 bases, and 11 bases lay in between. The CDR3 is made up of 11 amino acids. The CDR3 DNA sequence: TGTGCCTTGGGGGGATTGGATACGCAGTATTTT. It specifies CALGGLDTQYF.

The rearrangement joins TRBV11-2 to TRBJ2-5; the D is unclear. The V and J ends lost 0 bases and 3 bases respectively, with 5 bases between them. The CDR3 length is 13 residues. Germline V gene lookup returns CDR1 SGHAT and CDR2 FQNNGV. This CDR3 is CASSLDQKETQYF. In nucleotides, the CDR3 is TGTGCCAGCAGCTTAGACCAGAAAGAGACCCAGTACTTC.

The CDR3 nucleotides read TGTGCCAGCAGTGGAGGACTAGCGGGCGCAAGCTCCTACAATGAGCAGTTCTTC. It yields the protein CASSGGLAGASSYNEQFF. The rearrangement uses TRBV25-1 and TRBJ2-1; 11 nucleotides align to TRBD2. This CDR3 contains 18 residues. Germline V lookup: CDR1 MGHDK, CDR2 SYGVNS. Trimming cost V 4 bases and J 0 bases; bases outside gene matches: 8. Supplemented by reference TRBV25-1 and TRBJ2-1, the full variable domain reads EADIYQTPRYLVIGTGKKITLECSQTMGHDKMYWYQQDPGMELHLIHYSYGVNSTEKGDLSSESTVSRIRTEHFPLTLESARPSHTSQYLCASSGGLAGASSYNEQFFGPGTRLTVL.

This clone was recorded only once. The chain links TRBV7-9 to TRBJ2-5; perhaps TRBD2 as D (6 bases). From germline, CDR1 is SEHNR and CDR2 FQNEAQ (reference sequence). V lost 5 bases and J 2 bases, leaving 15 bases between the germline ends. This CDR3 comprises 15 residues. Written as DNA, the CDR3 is TGTGCCAGCAGCCCCCGACTAGAAAAACAAGAGACCCAGTACTTC. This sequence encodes CASSPRLEKQETQYF.

CDR3 protein: CASSLVGGRNEQFF. The CDR3 region has the DNA TGTGCCAGCAGCTTAGTGGGGGGGCGCAATGAGCAGTTCTTC. The chain has TRBV11-3 and TRBJ2-1; weak D call: TRBD2 (7 bases). The CDR3 covers 14 residues. Trimming took 1 base from V and 6 from J, leaving 10 bases between them. Germline CDR1 SGHNT, CDR2 YENEEA. Combining the CDR3 with reference TRBV11-3 and TRBJ2-1 gives the whole variable domain EAGVVQSPRYKIIEKKQPVAFWCNPISGHNTLYWYLQNLGQGPELLIRYENEEAVDDSQLPKDRFSAERLKGVDSTLKIQPAELGDSAVYLCASSLVGGRNEQFFGPGTRLTVL.

This CDR3 is CASSLDGGEGEQYF. The CDR3 DNA reads as TGCGCCAGCAGCTTGGACGGCGGTGAGGGCGAGCAGTACTTC. The J gene is TRBJ2-7, the V gene TRBV5-1; perhaps TRBD2 as D (5 bases). V was pared by 0 bases and J by 6 bases, with 13 bases between. The CDR3 has 14 amino acids. Per germline, CDR1 SGHRS and CDR2 YFSETQ.

Here the CDR3 DNA reads TGCGCCAGCAGCCTCCCATACAACGAGCAGTACTTC. Residues: CASSLPYNEQYF. This chain connects TRBV4-1 to TRBJ2-7; D gene ambiguous. V was trimmed by 4 bases and J by 5 bases, leaving 9 bases between them. CDR3 length: 12 amino acids. CDR1 is MGHRA and CDR2 is YSYEKL in the germline V gene.

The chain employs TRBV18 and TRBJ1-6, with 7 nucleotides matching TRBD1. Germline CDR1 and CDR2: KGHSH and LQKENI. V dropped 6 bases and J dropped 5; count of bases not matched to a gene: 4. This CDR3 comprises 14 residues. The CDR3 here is CASSPTGNNSPLHF. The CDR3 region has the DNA TGTGCCAGCTCGCCGACAGGGAATAATTCACCCCTCCACTTT.

The CDR3 DNA reads as TGTGCCAGCAGCTTAGTCTGGGACAGCTCCTACGAGCAGTACTTC. It specifies CASSLVWDSSYEQYF. The chain is built from TRBV11-2 and TRBJ2-7; TRBD1 matches at 7 bases. After removal of 1 base from V and 0 bases from J, the junction contained 3 bases not matched to a gene. Looked up from germline, CDR1 is SGHAT and CDR2 is FQNNGV. This CDR3 comprises 15 residues. Combining the CDR3 with reference TRBV11-2 and TRBJ2-7 gives the whole variable domain EAGVAQSPRYKIIEKRQSVAFWCNPISGHATLYWYQQILGQGPKLLIQFQNNGVVDDSQLPKDRFSAERLKGVDSTLKIQPAKLEDSAVYLCASSLVWDSSYEQYFGPGTRLTVT.

DNA of the CDR3: TGTGCCAGCAGCCTACGGGGATGGGCGGGAGGTCCGAATGAGCAGTTCTTC. It translates to CASSLRGWAGGPNEQFF. V gene TRBV13 combines with J gene TRBJ2-1, with 8 bases that match TRBD2. The CDR3 runs to 17 residues. Germline V gene lookup returns CDR1 PRHDT and CDR2 FYEKMQ (reference sequence). V lost 5 bases to trimming and J lost 7 bases; unmatched junction nucleotides: 16. Combining the CDR3 with reference TRBV13 and TRBJ2-1 gives the whole variable domain AAGVIQSPRHLIKEKRETATLKCYPIPRHDTVYWYQQGPGQDPQFLISFYEKMQSDKGSIPDRFSAQQFSDYHSELNMSSLELGDSALYFCASSLRGWAGGPNEQFFGPGTRLTVL.

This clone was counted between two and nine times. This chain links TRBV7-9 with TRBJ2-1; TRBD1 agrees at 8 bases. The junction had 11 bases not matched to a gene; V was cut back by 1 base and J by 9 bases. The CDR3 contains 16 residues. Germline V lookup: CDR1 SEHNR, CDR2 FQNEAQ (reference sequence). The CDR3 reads CASSLGGDRMYPEQFF. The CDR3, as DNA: TGTGCCAGCAGCTTAGGGGGGGACAGGATGTATCCTGAGCAGTTCTTC.

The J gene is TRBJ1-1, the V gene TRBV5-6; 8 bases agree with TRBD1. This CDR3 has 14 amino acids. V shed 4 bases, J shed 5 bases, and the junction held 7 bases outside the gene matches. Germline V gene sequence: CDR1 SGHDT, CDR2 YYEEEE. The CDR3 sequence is CASSAQGASTEAFF. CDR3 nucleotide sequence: TGTGCCAGCAGCGCCCAGGGGGCGAGTACTGAAGCTTTCTTT.

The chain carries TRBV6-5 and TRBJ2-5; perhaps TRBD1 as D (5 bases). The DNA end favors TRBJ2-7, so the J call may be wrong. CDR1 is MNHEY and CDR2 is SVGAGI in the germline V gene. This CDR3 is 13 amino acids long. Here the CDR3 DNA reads TGTGCCAGCAGTGATCCAGGGTACTCCGAGCAGTACTTC. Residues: CASSDPGYSEQYF.

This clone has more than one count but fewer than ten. The CDR3 loop reads CASSFSMKETQYF. The CDR3 DNA follows: TGTGCCAGCAGCTTCTCTATGAAAGAGACCCAGTACTTC. The chain recombines TRBV7-2 with TRBJ2-5; no clear D gene. V was trimmed by 3 bases and J by 3 bases, leaving 8 bases between them. Germline V gene sequence: CDR1 SGHTA, CDR2 FQGNSA. This CDR3 has 13 residues.

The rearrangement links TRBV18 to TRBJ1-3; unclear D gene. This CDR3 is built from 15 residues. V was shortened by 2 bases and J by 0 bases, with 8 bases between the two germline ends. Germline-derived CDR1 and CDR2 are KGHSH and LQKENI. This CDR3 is CASSPDTLSGNTIYF. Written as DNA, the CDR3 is TGTGCCAGCTCACCAGACACCCTCTCTGGAAACACCATATATTTT.

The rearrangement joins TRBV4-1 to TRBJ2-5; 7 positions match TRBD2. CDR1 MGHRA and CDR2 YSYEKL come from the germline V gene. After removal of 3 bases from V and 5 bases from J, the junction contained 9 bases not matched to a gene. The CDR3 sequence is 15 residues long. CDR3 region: CASSHMAGVQETQYF. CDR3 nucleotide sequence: TGCGCCAGCAGCCATATGGCGGGAGTTCAGGAGACCCAGTACTTC.

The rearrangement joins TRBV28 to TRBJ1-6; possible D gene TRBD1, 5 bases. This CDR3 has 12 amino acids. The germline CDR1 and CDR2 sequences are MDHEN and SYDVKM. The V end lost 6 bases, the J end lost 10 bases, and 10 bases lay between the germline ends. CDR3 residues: CASRQVGSPLHF. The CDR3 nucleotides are TGTGCCAGCAGACAGGTCGGCTCACCCCTCCACTTT.

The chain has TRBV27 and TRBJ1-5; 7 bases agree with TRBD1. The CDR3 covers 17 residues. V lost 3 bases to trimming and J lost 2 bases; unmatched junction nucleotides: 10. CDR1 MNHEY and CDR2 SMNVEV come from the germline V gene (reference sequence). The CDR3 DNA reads TGTGCCAGCAGTTTCACAGGGGCGTATTCAGGCAATCAGCCCCAGCATTTT. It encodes CASSFTGAYSGNQPQHF.

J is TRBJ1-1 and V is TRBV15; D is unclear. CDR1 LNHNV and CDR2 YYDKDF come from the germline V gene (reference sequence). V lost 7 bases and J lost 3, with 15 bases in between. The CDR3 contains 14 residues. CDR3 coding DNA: TGTGCCACCACCCCCGAGGCGCGTCACACTGAAGCTTTCTTT. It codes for CATTPEARHTEAFF.

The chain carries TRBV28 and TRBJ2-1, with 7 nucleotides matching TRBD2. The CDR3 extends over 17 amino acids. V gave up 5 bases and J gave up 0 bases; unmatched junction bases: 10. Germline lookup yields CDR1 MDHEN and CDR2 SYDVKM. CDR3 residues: CASSIQLAQSSYNEQFF. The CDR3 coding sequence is TGTGCCAGCAGTATCCAACTAGCGCAGAGCTCCTACAATGAGCAGTTCTTC.

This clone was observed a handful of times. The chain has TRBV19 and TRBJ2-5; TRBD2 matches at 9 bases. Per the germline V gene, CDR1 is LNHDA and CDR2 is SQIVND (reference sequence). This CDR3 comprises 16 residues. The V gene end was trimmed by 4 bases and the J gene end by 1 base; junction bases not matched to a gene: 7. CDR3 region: CASSRGVAGAQETQYF. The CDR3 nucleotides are TGTGCCAGTAGTAGGGGGGTAGCGGGGGCCCAAGAGACCCAGTACTTC.